This entry is about one T cell receptor (beta chain). The data belong to a study of CD8 T cells in Susac syndrome. Reverse transcription used roughly 0.5 to 1 ug RNA and random hexamers. Across 54 Vbeta and 13 Jbeta, TCR beta CDR3 was amplified with immunoSEQ multiplex PCR. Each CDR3 protein gets one entry after TCRdb re-called the immunoSEQ multiplex PCR reads with MiXCR. Here the sample spans about 170,000 distinct CDR3 sequences, 80% to 95% being singletons. It was negative isolation that provided the CD8+ and CD4+ T cells, whereas TEMRA cells were enriched by FACS. The CDR3 has 17 amino acids. Germline CDR1 is SNHLY and CDR2 is FYNNEI. V shed 5 bases, J shed 1 base, and the junction held 11 bases outside the gene matches.

The sequence came from a human donor with multiple sclerosis. The sample comprised CD4+ T cells from PBMCs. The rearrangement joins TRBV2 to TRBJ2-7, with TRBD2 matching 10 bases. The CDR3 DNA follows: TGTGCCAGCAGTCCCACCTCCCTAGCGGGAGTTTCCTACGAGCAGTACTTC. This gives the protein CASSPTSLAGVSYEQYF.